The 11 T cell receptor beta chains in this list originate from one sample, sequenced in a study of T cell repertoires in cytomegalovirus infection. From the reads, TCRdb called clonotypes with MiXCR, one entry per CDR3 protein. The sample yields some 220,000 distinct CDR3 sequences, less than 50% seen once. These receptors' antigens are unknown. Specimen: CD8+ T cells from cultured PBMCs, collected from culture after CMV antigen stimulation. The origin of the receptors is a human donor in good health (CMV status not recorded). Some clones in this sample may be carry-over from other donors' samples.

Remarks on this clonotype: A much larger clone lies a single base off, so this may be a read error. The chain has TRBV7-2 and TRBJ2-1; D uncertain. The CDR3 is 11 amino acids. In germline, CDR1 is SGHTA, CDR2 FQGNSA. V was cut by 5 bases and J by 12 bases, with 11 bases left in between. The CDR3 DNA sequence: TGTGCCAGCAGCCATTCCCAGGTGCAGTTCTTC. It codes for CASSHSQVQFF. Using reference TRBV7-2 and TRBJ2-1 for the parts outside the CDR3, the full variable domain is GAGVSQSPSNKVTEKGKDVELRCDPISGHTALYWYRQSLGQGLEFLIYFQGNSAPDKSGLPSDRFSAERTGGSVSTLTIQRTQQEDSAVYLCASSHSQVQFFGPGTRLTVL.

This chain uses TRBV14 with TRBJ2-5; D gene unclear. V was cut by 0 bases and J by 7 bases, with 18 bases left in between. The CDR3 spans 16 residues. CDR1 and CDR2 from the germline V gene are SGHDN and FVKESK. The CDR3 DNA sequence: TGTGCCAGCAGCCAAGAGGAAAGGAGCGAACGAGGGACCCAGTACTTC. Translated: CASSQEERSERGTQYF.

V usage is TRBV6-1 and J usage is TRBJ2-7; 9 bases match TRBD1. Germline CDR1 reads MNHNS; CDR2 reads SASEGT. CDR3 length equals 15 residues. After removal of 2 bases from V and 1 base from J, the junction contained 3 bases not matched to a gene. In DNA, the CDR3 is TGTGCCAGCAGTGAAAGAGGGACAGGGTCCTACGAGCAGTACTTC. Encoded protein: CASSERGTGSYEQYF.

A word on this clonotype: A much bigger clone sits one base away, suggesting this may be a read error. The CDR3 region has the DNA TGTGCCAGCAGCTCGAAACCGGGGTTTTCCTACAATGAGCAGTTCTTC. As protein: CASSSKPGFSYNEQFF. The J gene is TRBJ2-1, the V gene TRBV7-2; D might be TRBD2 (5 bases). Germline CDR1 is SGHTA and CDR2 is FQGNSA. V lost 4 bases and J 1 base, leaving 14 bases between the germline ends. The CDR3 runs to 16 residues.

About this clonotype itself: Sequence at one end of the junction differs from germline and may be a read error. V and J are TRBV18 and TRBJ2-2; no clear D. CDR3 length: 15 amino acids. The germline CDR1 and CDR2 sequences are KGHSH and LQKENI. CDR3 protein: CARSPRYSNTGELFF. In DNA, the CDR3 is TGTGCCAGATCACCAAGGTACTCGAACACCGGGGAGCTGTTTTTT.

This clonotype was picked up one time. This chain's CDR3 is CASGTGRETQYF. The CDR3 coding sequence is TGTGCCAGCGGGACAGGGCGGGAGACCCAGTACTTC. This chain connects TRBV28 to TRBJ2-5, with 9 bases that match TRBD1. Germline V lookup: CDR1 MDHEN, CDR2 SYDVKM. CDR3 size: 12 residues. The junction had 3 bases not matched to a gene; V was cut back by 8 bases and J by 5 bases.

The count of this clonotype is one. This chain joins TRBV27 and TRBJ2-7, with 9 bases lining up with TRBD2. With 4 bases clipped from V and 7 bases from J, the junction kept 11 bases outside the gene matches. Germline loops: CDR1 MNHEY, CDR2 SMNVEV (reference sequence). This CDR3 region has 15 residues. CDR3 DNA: TGTGCCAGCAGTTCGGGACTAGCCCCCTCGGGGGAGCAGTACTTC. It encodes CASSSGLAPSGEQYF.

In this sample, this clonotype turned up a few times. The CDR3 reads CSARDIGLAGISYEQYF. Here the CDR3 DNA reads TGCAGTGCTAGAGATATAGGACTAGCGGGGATCTCCTACGAGCAGTACTTC. The genes are TRBV20-1 and TRBJ2-7; 12 bases line up with TRBD2. The junction had 6 bases not matched to a gene; V was cut back by 0 bases and J by 0 bases. Per germline, CDR1 DFQATT and CDR2 SNEGSKA (reference sequence). The CDR3 runs to 17 residues.

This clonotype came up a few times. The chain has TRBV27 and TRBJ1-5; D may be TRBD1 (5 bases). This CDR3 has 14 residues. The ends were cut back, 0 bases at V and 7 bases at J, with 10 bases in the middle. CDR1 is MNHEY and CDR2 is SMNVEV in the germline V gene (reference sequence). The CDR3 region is CASSLSSGGQPQHF. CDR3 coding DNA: TGTGCCAGCAGTTTATCGTCTGGGGGACAGCCCCAGCATTTT.

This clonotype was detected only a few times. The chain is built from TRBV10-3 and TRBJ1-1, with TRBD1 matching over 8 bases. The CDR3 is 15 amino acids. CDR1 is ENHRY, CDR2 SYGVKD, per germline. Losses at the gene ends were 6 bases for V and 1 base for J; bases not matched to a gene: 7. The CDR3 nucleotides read TGTGCCATCAGGGGGCTGGGGACAGGGAACACTGAAGCTTTCTTT. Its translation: CAIRGLGTGNTEAFF.

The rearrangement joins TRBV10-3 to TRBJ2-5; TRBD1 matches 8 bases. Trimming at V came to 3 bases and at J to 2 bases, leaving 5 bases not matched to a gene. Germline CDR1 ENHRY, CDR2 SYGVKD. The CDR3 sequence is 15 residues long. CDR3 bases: TGTGCCATCAGTGAATCTGGACAGGGACAAGAGACCCAGTACTTC. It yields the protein CAISESGQGQETQYF.